This T cell receptor (beta chain) is from a study of shared clonotypes between healthy human individuals. The study's findings and limits: Among the subsets, naive ones generally showed larger estimated richness than memory ones. Non-shared clonotypes showed lower generation probabilities than clonotypes common to all four donors.

The authors divided CD4+ cells into CD45RA+ naive and CD45RA-negative memory subsets. Sequencing used immunoSEQ multiplex PCR; TCRdb keeps in-frame clones, though not all of them. The table includes some 2.3 million clones, 80% to 95% detected once. For this clone: Its matching antigen is unknown.

This CDR3 has 15 amino acids. Germline trimming cut 5 bases from V and 4 bases from J; bases unmatched to any gene: 8. The germline V gene has CDR1 SEHNR and CDR2 FQNEAQ (reference sequence). This sequence originates from a young man in good health. Some clones in this sample may be carry-over from other donors' samples. The specimen sequenced was naive CD4+ T cells from PBMCs. Specified subset: CD45RA+ positively selected. V is TRBV7-9 and J is TRBJ2-3; 8 nucleotides agree with TRBD2. In DNA, the CDR3 is TGTGCCAGCAGCGGAAGCGGGAGAGAGTCAGATACGCAGTATTTT. It translates to CASSGSGRESDTQYF.